The sample holds many counts of the clone carrying this T cell receptor (beta chain). The antigen is undetermined. The data are from a study of T cell repertoires in cytomegalovirus infection. Study-wide context: CMV infection plus the matching HLA type was flagged by public TCR beta signatures.

TCRdb independently ran MiXCR on the reads; one entry per CDR3 protein. The sample carries approximately 730,000 distinct CDR3 sequences, 25% to 30% recorded once. Germline V gene data show CDR1 as SGHTA and CDR2 as FQGNSA. The CDR3 loop spans 15 amino acids. The V end lost 10 bases, the J end lost 6 bases, and 21 bases lay between the germline ends. V usage is TRBV7-2 and J usage is TRBJ2-2; a weak D match, TRBD2 (6 bases). The clonotype originates from a human donor in good health (CMV status not recorded). Some clones in this sample may be carry-over from other donors' samples. Sequenced here: cultured CD8+ T cells from PBMCs, sampled from culture after CMV antigen stimulation. For the CDR3, the DNA is TGTGCCATCACTAGCCGACTCCGCATTTCCGGGGAGCTGTTTTTT. This translates into CAITSRLRISGELFF.